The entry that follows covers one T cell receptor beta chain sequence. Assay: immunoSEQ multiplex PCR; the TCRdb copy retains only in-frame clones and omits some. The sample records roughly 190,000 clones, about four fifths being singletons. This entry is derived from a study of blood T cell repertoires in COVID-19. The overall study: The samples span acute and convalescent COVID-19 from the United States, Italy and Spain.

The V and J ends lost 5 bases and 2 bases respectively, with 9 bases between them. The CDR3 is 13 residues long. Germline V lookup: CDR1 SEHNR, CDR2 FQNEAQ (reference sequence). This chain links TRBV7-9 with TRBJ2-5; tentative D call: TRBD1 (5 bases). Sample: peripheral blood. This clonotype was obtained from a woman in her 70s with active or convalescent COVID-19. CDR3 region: CASSPGNQETQYF. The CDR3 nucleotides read TGTGCCAGCAGCCCAGGGAATCAAGAGACCCAGTACTTC.